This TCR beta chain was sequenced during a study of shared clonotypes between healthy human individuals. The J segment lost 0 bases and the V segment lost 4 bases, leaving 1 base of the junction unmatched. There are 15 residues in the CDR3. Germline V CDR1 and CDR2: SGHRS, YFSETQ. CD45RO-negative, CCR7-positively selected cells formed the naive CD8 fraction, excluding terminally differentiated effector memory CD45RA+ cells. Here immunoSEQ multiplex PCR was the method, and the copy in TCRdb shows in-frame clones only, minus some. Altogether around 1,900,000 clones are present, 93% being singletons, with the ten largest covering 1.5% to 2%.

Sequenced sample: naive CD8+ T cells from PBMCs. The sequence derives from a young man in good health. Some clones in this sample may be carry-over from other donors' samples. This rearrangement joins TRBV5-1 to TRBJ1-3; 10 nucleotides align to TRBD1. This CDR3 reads CASSRTGGSGNTIYF. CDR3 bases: TGCGCCAGCAGCCGGACAGGGGGCTCTGGAAACACCATATATTTT. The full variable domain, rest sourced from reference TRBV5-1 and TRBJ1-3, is KAGVTQTPRYLIKTRGQQVTLSCSPISGHRSVSWYQQTPGQGLQFLFEYFSETQRNKGNFPGRFSGRQFSNSRSEMNVSTLELGDSALYLCASSRTGGSGNTIYFGEGSWLTVV.